The 14 T cell receptor beta chains reported below all come from one sample, sequenced in a study of shared clonotypes between healthy human individuals. Only in-frame clones appear in the TCRdb table, and some are missing; sequencing was by immunoSEQ multiplex PCR. The sample carries millions of clones, roughly 93% recorded once. The specimen sequenced was naive CD4+ T cells from PBMCs. Stated subset: CD45RA+ positively selected. These receptor sequences come from a man between 18 and 29 years old in good health. Some clones in this sample may be carry-over from other donors' samples.

The chain employs TRBV11-3 and TRBJ2-6, with no clear D. Trimming cost V 2 bases and J 2 bases, with 1 base left between them. This CDR3 region has 13 residues. Germline lookup yields CDR1 SGHNT and CDR2 YENEEA. The DNA of the CDR3 is TGTGCCAGCAGCTTACCTGGGGCCAACGTCCTGACTTTC. Amino acid sequence: CASSLPGANVLTF.

The rearrangement joins TRBV28 to TRBJ2-1; D is undetermined. The CDR3 has 13 amino acids. Deletions cut 2 bases from V and 9 bases from J, with 11 bases between. Germline V lookup: CDR1 MDHEN, CDR2 SYDVKM. The CDR3 spells CASSLKVPGEQFF. CDR3 in DNA: TGTGCCAGCAGTTTAAAGGTTCCGGGTGAGCAGTTCTTC.

Only one count was recorded for this clone. This chain joins TRBV25-1 and TRBJ1-4; TRBD1 matches 8 bases. The CDR3 runs to 15 residues. Germline-derived CDR1 and CDR2 are MGHDK and SYGVNS. Losses at the gene ends were 5 bases for V and 7 bases for J; bases not matched to a gene: 9. The DNA for the CDR3 is TGTGCCAGCAGTCATCCCCAGGGGGCGGGTGAAAAACTGTTTTTT. Protein: CASSHPQGAGEKLFF.

The chain uses TRBV5-1 and TRBJ2-5; TRBD2 matches at 7 bases. V trimming: 1 base; J trimming: 5 bases; junction bases outside the gene matches: 5. The CDR3 has 14 residues. Germline loops: CDR1 SGHRS, CDR2 YFSETQ. The CDR3: CASSLYGGGETQYF. The DNA of the CDR3 is TGCGCCAGCAGCTTGTACGGGGGAGGGGAGACCCAGTACTTC.

About this clone itself: The sample carries other DNA sequences with the same CDR3. The chain joins TRBV6-1 to TRBJ2-1; D gene unclear. V dropped 4 bases and J dropped 4 bases, with 5 bases sitting between them. Per germline, CDR1 MNHNS and CDR2 SASEGT. The CDR3 contains 12 residues. The CDR3 loop is CASSGGYNEQFF. The CDR3 DNA is TGTGCCAGCAGTGGAGGATACAATGAGCAGTTCTTC.

The chain carries TRBV7-9 and TRBJ2-3; tentatively, D is TRBD1 or TRBD2 (5 bases each). The germline V gene has CDR1 SEHNR and CDR2 FQNEAQ (reference sequence). Trimming removed 5 bases at V and 4 bases at J, with 22 bases between. The CDR3 spans 17 residues. The CDR3 nucleotides read TGTGCCAGCAGCCCCCTCCGAGGGGTAGAGGGCCCAGATACGCAGTATTTT. Protein product: CASSPLRGVEGPDTQYF.

The chain recombines TRBV28 with TRBJ1-5; TRBD1 is a possible D gene (5 bases). Deletions cut 5 bases from V and 4 bases from J, with 18 bases between. The CDR3 length is 16 residues. CDR1 and CDR2 (germline): MDHEN, SYDVKM. Here the CDR3 reads CASSPSGTFGNQPQHF. For the CDR3, the DNA is TGTGCCAGCAGTCCATCAGGGACGTTTGGGAATCAGCCCCAGCATTTT. Using reference TRBV28 and TRBJ1-5 for the parts outside the CDR3, the full variable domain is DVKVTQSSRYLVKRTGEKVFLECVQDMDHENMFWYRQDPGLGLRLIYFSYDVKMKEKGDIPEGYSVSREKKERFSLILESASTNQTSMYLCASSPSGTFGNQPQHFGDGTRLSIL.

CDR3: CASSYRRGLDVEQFF. CDR3 DNA: TGTGCCAGCAGTTACAGGCGGGGGCTCGATGTGGAGCAGTTCTTC. The V and J genes are TRBV6-5 and TRBJ2-1, with a weak D call TRBD2 (7 bases). V was shortened by 2 bases and J by 10 bases, with 18 bases between the two germline ends. In germline, CDR1 is MNHEY, CDR2 SVGAGI. The CDR3 consists of 15 residues.

The chain employs TRBV18 and TRBJ1-4; D unclear. Trimming took 6 bases from V and 12 from J, leaving 14 bases between them. This CDR3 region has 12 residues. Germline CDR1 and CDR2: KGHSH and LQKENI. The CDR3 DNA sequence: TGTGCCAGCTCTTTTTCCGGGCGGGAACTGTTTTTT. Amino acid sequence: CASSFSGRELFF.

V gene TRBV5-1 combines with J gene TRBJ2-7, with D perhaps TRBD1 (5 bases). CDR1 and CDR2 (germline): SGHRS, YFSETQ. Trimming left V 1 base short and J 3 bases short, with 17 bases between. This CDR3 has 16 amino acids. This chain's CDR3 is CASSLTHGQGLYEQYF. CDR3 bases: TGCGCCAGCAGCTTGACCCACGGGCAGGGTCTCTACGAGCAGTACTTC.

The chain uses TRBV30 and TRBJ1-1, with 8 bases fitting TRBD1. Germline V gene data show CDR1 as GTSNPN and CDR2 as SVGIG (reference sequence). The junction had 11 bases not matched to a gene; V was cut back by 3 bases and J by 5 bases. There are 15 residues in the CDR3. The CDR3, as DNA: TGTGCCTGGAGCAATAAGAGGACAGGGAGTACTGAAGCTTTCTTT. Translating gives CAWSNKRTGSTEAFF.

About this clone itself: Other DNA sequences in this specimen translate into the identical CDR3. This rearrangement joins TRBV4-1 to TRBJ2-1, with D uncertain. Trimming removed 1 base from V and 0 bases from J, with 10 bases in between. CDR3 length: 16 amino acids. In germline, CDR1 is MGHRA, CDR2 YSYEKL. This CDR3 reads CASSQGPRSSYNEQFF. The CDR3 region has the DNA TGCGCCAGCAGCCAAGGTCCCAGGAGCTCCTACAATGAGCAGTTCTTC.

The chain carries TRBV29-1 and TRBJ1-4, with TRBD1 matching over 8 bases. CDR1 and CDR2 from the germline V gene are SQVTM and ANQGSEA. The CDR3 has 12 residues. The V segment lost 4 bases and the J segment 7 bases; nucleotides outside the gene matches: 2. This CDR3 is CSVATGAEKLFF. CDR3 nucleotides: TGCAGCGTTGCGACAGGGGCTGAAAAACTGTTTTTT.

Worth noting for this clone: The junction differs from germline at one of its ends, possibly a read error. This sequence joins TRBV7-2 and TRBJ2-5; TRBD2 is a possible D gene (5 bases). The length of the CDR3 is 15 residues. Looked up from germline, CDR1 is SGHTA and CDR2 is FQGNSA. The CDR3 loop reads CASTLVAGVRETQYF. The CDR3 nucleotides are TGTGCCAGCACCTTAGTGGCCGGGGTCCGAGAGACCCAGTACTTC.